What follows is one T cell receptor beta chain and its context. Its antigen is currently unknown. These data come from a study of post-analysis software for immune sequencing data. Study summary: Clinical courses comprised relapsing-remitting, secondary progressive and progressive-relapsing multiple sclerosis.

General study points: In patients, a few TRBV segments were more frequent than in controls, with TRBV5-6, TRBV5-1 and TRBV20-1 among them. Multiple sclerosis patients had significantly lower normalized Chao1 diversity than controls. With F measure, samples from one preparation batch clustered together strongly.

This CDR3 contains 17 residues. V dropped 2 bases and J dropped 10; count of bases not matched to a gene: 13. CDR1 is SGHDT, CDR2 YYEEEE, per germline. Unique molecular identifiers featured in each of the TCR beta cDNA libraries. Input populations of 1 to 10 million T cells gave rise to approximately 500,000 cDNA molecules. One entry per CDR3 protein, called by TCRdb with MiXCR from the PCR reads. The data hold 550,000 to 700,000 distinct CDR3 sequences, with 44% observed a single time. The J gene is TRBJ2-3, the V gene TRBV5-6; TRBD2 agrees at 13 bases. This TCR came from a girl aged 10 to 17 with multiple sclerosis. The source material was blood. In nucleotides, the CDR3 is TGTGCCAGCAGCTTTAAACTAGCGGGAGGGGAGCTGTACTCGCAGTATTTT. It specifies CASSFKLAGGELYSQYF. Full variable domain (rest looked up from reference TRBV5-6 and TRBJ2-3): DAGVTQSPTHLIKTRGQQVTLRCSPKSGHDTVSWYQQALGQGPQFIFQYYEEEERQRGNFPDRFSGHQFPNYSSELNVNALLLGDSALYLCASSFKLAGGELYSQYFGPGTRLTVL.